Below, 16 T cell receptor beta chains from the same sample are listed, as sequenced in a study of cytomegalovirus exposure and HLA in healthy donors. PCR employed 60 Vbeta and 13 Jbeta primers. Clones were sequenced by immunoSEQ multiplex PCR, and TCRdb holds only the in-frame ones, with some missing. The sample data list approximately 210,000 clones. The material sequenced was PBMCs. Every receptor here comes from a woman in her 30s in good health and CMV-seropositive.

The CDR3 reads CASSPDSVNYGYTF. CDR3 DNA sequence: TGTGCCAGCAGCCCTGACAGCGTTAACTATGGCTACACCTTC. This sequence joins TRBV5-4 and TRBJ1-2, with D tentatively TRBD1 (5 bases). The CDR3 runs 14 residues. Germline loops: CDR1 SGHNT, CDR2 YYREEE (reference sequence). The V end was cut by 4 bases, the J end by 1 base, with 11 bases between.

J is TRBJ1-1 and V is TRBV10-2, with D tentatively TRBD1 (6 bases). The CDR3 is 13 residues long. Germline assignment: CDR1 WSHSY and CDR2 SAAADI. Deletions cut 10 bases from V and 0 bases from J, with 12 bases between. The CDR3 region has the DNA TGCGCCACCCGGACAGAGCTGAACACTGAAGCTTTCTTT. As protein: CATRTELNTEAFF.

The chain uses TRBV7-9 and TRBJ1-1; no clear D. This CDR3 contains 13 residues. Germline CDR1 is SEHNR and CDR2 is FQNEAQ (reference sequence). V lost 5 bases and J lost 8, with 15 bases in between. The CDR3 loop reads CASSLGSSREAFF. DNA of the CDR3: TGTGCCAGCAGCCTGGGGAGTTCTCGGGAAGCTTTCTTT. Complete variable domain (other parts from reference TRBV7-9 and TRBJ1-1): DTGVSQNPRHKITKRGQNVTFRCDPISEHNRLYWYRQTLGQGPEFLTYFQNEAQLEKSRLLSDRFSAERPKGSFSTLEIQRTEQGDSAMYLCASSLGSSREAFFGQGTRLTVV.

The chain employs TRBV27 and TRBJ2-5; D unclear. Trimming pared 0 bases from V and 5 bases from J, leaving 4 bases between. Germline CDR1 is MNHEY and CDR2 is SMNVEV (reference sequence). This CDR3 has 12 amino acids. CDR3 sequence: CASSLSRETQYF. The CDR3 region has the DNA TGTGCCAGCAGTTTATCGAGGGAGACCCAGTACTTC.

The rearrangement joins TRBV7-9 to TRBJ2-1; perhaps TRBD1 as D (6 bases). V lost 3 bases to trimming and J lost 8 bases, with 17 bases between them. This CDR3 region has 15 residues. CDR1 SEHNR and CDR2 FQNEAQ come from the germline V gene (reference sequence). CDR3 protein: CASSFLRDNLHEQFF. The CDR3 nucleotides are TGTGCCAGCAGCTTCCTCCGGGACAACTTACATGAGCAGTTCTTC.

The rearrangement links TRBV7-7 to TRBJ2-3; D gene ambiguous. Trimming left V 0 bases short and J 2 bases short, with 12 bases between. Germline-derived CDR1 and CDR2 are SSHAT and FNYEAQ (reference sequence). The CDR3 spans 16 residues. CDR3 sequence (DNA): TGTGCCAGCAGCTTAGCGGAGAGTATCCTCACAGATACGCAGTATTTT. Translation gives CASSLAESILTDTQYF.

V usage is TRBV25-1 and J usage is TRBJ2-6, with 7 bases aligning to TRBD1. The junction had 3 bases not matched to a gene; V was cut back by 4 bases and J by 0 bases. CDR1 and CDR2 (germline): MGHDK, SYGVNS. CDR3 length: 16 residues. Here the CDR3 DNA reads TGTGCCAGCAGTGCCGCAGGGGGCTCTGGGGCCAACGTCCTGACTTTC. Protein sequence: CASSAAGGSGANVLTF.

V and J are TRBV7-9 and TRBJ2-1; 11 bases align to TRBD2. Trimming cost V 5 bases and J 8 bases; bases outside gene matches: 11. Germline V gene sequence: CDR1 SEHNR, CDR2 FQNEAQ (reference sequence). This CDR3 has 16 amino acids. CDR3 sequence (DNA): TGTGCCAGCAGCGTTAGCGGGGGGGCCGTGCGGGATGAGCAGTTCTTC. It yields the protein CASSVSGGAVRDEQFF.

CDR3 region: CASSLSGTGGNEQYF. CDR3 DNA: TGCGCCAGCAGCCTCTCCGGGACAGGGGGGAACGAGCAGTACTTC. The chain employs TRBV4-1 and TRBJ2-5; 11 bases are shared with TRBD1. The better agreement between TRBJ2-7 and the DNA end casts doubt on the J call. This CDR3 is 15 amino acids long. Germline-derived CDR1 and CDR2 are MGHRA and YSYEKL.

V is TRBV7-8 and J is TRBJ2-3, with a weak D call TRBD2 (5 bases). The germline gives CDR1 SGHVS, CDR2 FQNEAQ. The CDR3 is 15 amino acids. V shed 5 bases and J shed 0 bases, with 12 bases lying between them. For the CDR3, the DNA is TGTGCCAGCAGCGACGAGCGGACTAGCACAGATACGCAGTATTTT. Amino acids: CASSDERTSTDTQYF. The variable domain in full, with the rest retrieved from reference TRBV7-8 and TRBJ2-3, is GAGVSQSPRYKVAKRGQDVALRCDPISGHVSLFWYQQALGQGPEFLTYFQNEAQLDKSGLPSDRFFAERPEGSVSTLKIQRTQQEDSAVYLCASSDERTSTDTQYFGPGTRLTVL.

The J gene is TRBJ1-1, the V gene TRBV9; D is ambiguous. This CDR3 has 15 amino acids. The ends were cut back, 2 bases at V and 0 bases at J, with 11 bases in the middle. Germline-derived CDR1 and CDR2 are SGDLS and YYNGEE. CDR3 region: CASSVLPGLNTEAFF. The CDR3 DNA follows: TGTGCCAGCAGCGTCCTCCCTGGCCTGAACACTGAAGCTTTCTTT.

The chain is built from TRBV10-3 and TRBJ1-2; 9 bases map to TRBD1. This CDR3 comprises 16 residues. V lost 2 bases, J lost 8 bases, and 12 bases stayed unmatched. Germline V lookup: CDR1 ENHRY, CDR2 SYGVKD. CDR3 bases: TGTGCCATCAGTGAGGACAGGGGGAGAGGGGGCTGGGGCTACACCTTC. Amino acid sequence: CAISEDRGRGGWGYTF.

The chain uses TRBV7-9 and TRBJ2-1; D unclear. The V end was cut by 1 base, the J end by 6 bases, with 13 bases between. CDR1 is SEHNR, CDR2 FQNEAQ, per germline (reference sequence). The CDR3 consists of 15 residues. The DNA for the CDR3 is TGTGCCAGCAGCTTAGAACTCTCCTTCCTCAATGAGCAGTTCTTC. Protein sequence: CASSLELSFLNEQFF.

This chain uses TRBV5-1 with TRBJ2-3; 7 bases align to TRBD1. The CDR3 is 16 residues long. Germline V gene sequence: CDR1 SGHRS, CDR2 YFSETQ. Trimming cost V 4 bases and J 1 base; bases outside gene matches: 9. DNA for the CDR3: TGCGCCAGCAGCATCACGACAGGGAGTGGCACAGATACGCAGTATTTT. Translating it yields CASSITTGSGTDTQYF.

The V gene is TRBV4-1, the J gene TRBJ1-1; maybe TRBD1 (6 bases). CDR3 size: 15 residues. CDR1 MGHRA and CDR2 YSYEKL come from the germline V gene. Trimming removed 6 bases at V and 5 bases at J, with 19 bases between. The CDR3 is CASRIERGYGTEAFF. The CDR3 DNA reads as TGCGCCAGCAGAATAGAAAGGGGGTACGGAACTGAAGCTTTCTTT.

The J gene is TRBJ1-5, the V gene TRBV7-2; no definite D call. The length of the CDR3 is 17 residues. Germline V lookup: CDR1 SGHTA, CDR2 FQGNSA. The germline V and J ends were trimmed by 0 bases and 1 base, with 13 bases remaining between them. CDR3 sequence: CASSLARGSRSNQPQHF. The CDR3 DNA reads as TGTGCCAGCAGCTTAGCACGAGGGTCGAGGAGCAATCAGCCCCAGCATTTT.